These 14 T cell receptor beta chains share one sample of origin, sequenced in a study of blood T cell repertoires in COVID-19. This table comes from immunoSEQ multiplex PCR, and its TCRdb copy is limited to in-frame clones, with some not included. In the table there are under 450,000 clones, approximately 89% of which are singletons. The sequencing input was peripheral blood. These TCRs come from a woman in her 40s with COVID-19, enrolled during active disease.

The CDR3 is CASSITSVSYEQYF. In nucleotides, the CDR3 is TGTGCCAGTAGTATTACATCCGTTTCCTACGAGCAGTACTTC. The chain couples TRBV19 to TRBJ2-7; no reliable D call. The length of the CDR3 is 14 residues. Trimming took off 3 bases at V and 1 base at J, with 10 bases between the two ends. Germline CDR1 reads LNHDA; CDR2 reads SQIVND (reference sequence).

The chain couples TRBV21-1 to TRBJ1-5; the table's D call, TRBD1, has no DNA check behind it. TRBV21-1 corresponds to a pseudogene. CDR3 length: 16 residues. This CDR3 reads CASSTKDRVQRTPQHF. The CDR3 nucleotides are TGTGCCAGCAGCACGAAGGACAGGGTCCAACGTACACCCCAGCATTTT.

The J gene is TRBJ1-2, the V gene TRBV15; TRBD1 is a possible D gene (5 bases). CDR1 LNHNV and CDR2 YYDKDF come from the germline V gene (reference sequence). Trimming pared 7 bases from V and 3 bases from J, leaving 15 bases between. This CDR3 has 14 amino acids. CDR3 region: CATNPGGTDYGYTF. CDR3 sequence (DNA): TGTGCCACCAACCCCGGGGGGACGGACTATGGCTACACCTTC.

V gene TRBV7-6 combines with J gene TRBJ2-3, with 14 bases lining up with TRBD2. J gave up 6 bases and V 5 bases, and 13 bases lay outside the gene matches. Germline values: CDR1 SGHVS, CDR2 FNYEAQ. This CDR3 region has 18 residues. Here the CDR3 DNA reads TGTGCCAGCAGCCCCTCCATTCGGACTAGCGGGAGGTTTGATACGCAGTATTTT. Residues: CASSPSIRTSGRFDTQYF.

This chain uses TRBV4-2 with TRBJ2-1; TRBD1 agrees at 9 bases. The CDR3 sequence is 14 residues long. V shed 4 bases and J 3 bases; nucleotides not matched to a gene: 1. Looked up from germline, CDR1 is LGHNA and CDR2 is YNFKEQ. For the CDR3, the DNA is TGTGCCAGCAGCCCGACAGGGGGCTACAATGAGCAGTTCTTC. It is translated as CASSPTGGYNEQFF.

The genes are TRBV7-2 and TRBJ1-5, with 8 bases matching TRBD1. Unmatched junction bases numbered 7, after V lost 3 bases and J lost 6 bases. From germline, CDR1 is SGHTA and CDR2 FQGNSA. The CDR3 covers 15 residues. The CDR3 sequence is CASSFRQGAGQPQHF. The DNA for the CDR3 is TGTGCCAGCAGCTTTCGTCAGGGGGCAGGTCAGCCCCAGCATTTT.

The chain is built from TRBV29-1 and TRBJ2-7; tentative D call: TRBD2 (5 bases). This CDR3 spans 13 amino acids. Trimming stripped 6 bases from V and 2 bases from J, with 14 bases between. Germline loops: CDR1 SQVTM, CDR2 ANQGSEA. CDR3 DNA: TGCAGCGTCGCTGGAGGAGGTACCTACGAGCAGTACTTC. Protein sequence: CSVAGGGTYEQYF.

The count of this clone is one. The V call is TRBV28, the J call TRBJ2-7; D unclear. The length of the CDR3 is 15 residues. V shed 2 bases and J shed 0 bases, with 11 bases lying between them. Germline V gives CDR1 MDHEN, CDR2 SYDVKM. CDR3 sequence: CASSLNAGGSYEQYF. CDR3 nucleotides: TGTGCCAGCAGTTTAAATGCAGGTGGCTCCTACGAGCAGTACTTC.

The chain joins TRBV12-3 or TRBV12-4 to TRBJ1-2; a possible D gene is TRBD1 (5 bases). The CDR3 contains 13 residues. Trimming pared 2 bases from V and 8 bases from J, leaving 12 bases between. The CDR3 spells CASSLKGILGYTF. In nucleotides, the CDR3 is TGTGCCAGCAGTTTAAAGGGGATCCTAGGCTACACCTTC.

This clone was found once. J is TRBJ1-2 and V is TRBV28; D not resolved. The CDR3 loop spans 10 amino acids. Germline CDR1 reads MDHEN; CDR2 reads SYDVKM. The V end was cut by 8 bases, the J end by 5 bases, with 6 bases between. The CDR3 spells CASRWYGYTF. CDR3 sequence (DNA): TGTGCCAGCCGGTGGTATGGCTACACCTTC.

V and J are TRBV4-3 and TRBJ1-1; 7 bases match TRBD1. Germline V gene lookup returns CDR1 LGHNA and CDR2 YSLEER. The CDR3 sequence is 19 residues long. V was clipped by 1 base and J by 11 bases; unmatched bases: 25. CDR3 in DNA: TGCGCCAGCAGCCAAGGACCCCCGACAGGGTGGCCCAATCCTGCTGGGGCTTTCTTT. Translated: CASSQGPPTGWPNPAGAFF.

The chain employs TRBV28 and TRBJ1-2; D possibly corresponds to TRBD1 (6 bases). The CDR3 runs 14 residues. Germline CDR1 reads MDHEN; CDR2 reads SYDVKM. Trimming shortened V by 2 bases and J by 0 bases, and 7 bases separated the two germline ends. The DNA of the CDR3 is TGTGCCAGCAGTTTAGAGGGGGCTAACTATGGCTACACCTTC. It is translated as CASSLEGANYGYTF.

This clone has more than one count but fewer than ten. The chain is built from TRBV28 and TRBJ1-6; D is possibly TRBD1 (5 bases). From germline, CDR1 is MDHEN and CDR2 SYDVKM. V was shortened by 6 bases and J by 10 bases, with 19 bases between the two germline ends. The CDR3 contains 15 residues. For the CDR3, the DNA is TGTGCCAGCAGGGAACTTCAGGCCGGGGGGTCACCCCTCCACTTT. Translated, it gives CASRELQAGGSPLHF.

This clone was recorded once. The chain has TRBV7-6 and TRBJ1-3, with 8 bases that match TRBD1. CDR3 length: 15 residues. The V gene's germline CDR1 is SGHVS and CDR2 FNYEAQ. V lost 1 base to trimming and J lost 2 bases; unmatched junction nucleotides: 1. The CDR3 reads CASSLGQGTGNTIYF. The CDR3 nucleotides are TGTGCCAGCAGCTTAGGACAGGGGACTGGAAACACCATATATTTT.